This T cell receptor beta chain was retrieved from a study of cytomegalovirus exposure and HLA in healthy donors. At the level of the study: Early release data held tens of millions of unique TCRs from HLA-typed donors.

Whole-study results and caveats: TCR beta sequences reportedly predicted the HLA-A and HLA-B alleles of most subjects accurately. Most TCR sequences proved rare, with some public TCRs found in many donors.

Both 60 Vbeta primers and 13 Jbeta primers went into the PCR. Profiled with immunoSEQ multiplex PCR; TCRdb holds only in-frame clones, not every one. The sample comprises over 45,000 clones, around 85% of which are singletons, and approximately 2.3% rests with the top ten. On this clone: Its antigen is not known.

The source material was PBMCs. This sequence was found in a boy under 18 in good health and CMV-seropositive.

In nucleotides, the CDR3 is TGTGCCAGCACTCACCGCTTCGGTGAAGCTTTCTTT. As protein: CASTHRFGEAFF. This rearrangement joins TRBV6-5 to TRBJ1-1; D ambiguous. The V and J ends lost 7 bases and 7 bases respectively, with 13 bases between them. CDR1 is MNHEY, CDR2 SVGAGI, per germline. The CDR3 has 12 amino acids.